The source of this T cell receptor (beta chain) is a study of T-cell memory formation after mild COVID-19. Overall study findings and caveats: Some SARS-CoV-2-responding clones were already detected in memory before infection.

TCRdb re-analysed the 5' RACE reads in MiXCR, keeping a single row per CDR3 protein. The data hold about half a million distinct CDR3 sequences, with around a sixth observed a single time. Worth noting for this clonotype: What it recognizes is unknown.

V lost 6 bases, J lost 3 bases, and 12 bases lay in between. From germline, CDR1 is ENHRY and CDR2 SYGVKD. The CDR3 runs to 13 residues. The TCR comes from an adult woman who had mild COVID-19 (a few samples of this study predate the infection). Cell type and time point are not known. The chain links TRBV10-3 to TRBJ2-7, with D perhaps matching TRBD1 or TRBD2 (5 bases each). Sequenced sample: PBMCs or a T cell subset sorted from them (not recorded which). The CDR3 DNA reads TGTGCCATCAGAACAGAGGGGTTCTACGAGCAGTACTTC. Its protein is CAIRTEGFYEQYF.